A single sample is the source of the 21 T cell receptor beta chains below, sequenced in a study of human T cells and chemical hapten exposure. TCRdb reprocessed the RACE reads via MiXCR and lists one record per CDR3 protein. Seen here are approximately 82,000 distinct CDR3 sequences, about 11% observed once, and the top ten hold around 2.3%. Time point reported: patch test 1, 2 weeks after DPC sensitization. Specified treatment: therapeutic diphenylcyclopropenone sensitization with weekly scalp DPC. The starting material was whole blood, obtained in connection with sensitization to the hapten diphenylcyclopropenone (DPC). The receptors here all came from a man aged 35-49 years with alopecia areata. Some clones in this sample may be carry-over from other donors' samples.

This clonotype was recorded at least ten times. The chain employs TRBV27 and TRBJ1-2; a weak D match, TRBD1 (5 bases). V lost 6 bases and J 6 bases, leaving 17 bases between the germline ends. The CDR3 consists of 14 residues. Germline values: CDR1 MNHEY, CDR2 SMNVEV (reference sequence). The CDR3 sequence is CASRGFGGVDGYTF. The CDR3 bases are TGTGCCAGCAGGGGTTTTGGGGGAGTAGATGGCTACACCTTC.

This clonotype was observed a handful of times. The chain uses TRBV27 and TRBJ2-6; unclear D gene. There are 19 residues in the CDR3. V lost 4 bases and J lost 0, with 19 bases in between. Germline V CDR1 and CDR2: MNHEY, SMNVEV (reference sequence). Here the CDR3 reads CASSSLGQEILSGANVLTF. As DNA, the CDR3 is TGTGCCAGCAGTTCCTTAGGCCAGGAAATCCTCTCTGGGGCCAACGTCCTGACTTTC.

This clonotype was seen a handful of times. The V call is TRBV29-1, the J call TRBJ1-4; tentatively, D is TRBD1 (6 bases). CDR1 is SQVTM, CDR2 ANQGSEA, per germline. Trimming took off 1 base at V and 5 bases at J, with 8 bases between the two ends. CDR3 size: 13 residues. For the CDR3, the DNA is TGCAGCGTTGAAGTGCAGGGGAATGAAAAACTGTTTTTT. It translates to CSVEVQGNEKLFF.

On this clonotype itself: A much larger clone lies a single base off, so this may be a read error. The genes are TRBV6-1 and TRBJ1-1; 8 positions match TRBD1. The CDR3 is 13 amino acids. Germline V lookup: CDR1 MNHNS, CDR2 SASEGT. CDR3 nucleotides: TGTGCCAGCAGACTACAGGGGGATACTGAAACTTTCTTT. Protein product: CASRLQGDTETFF.

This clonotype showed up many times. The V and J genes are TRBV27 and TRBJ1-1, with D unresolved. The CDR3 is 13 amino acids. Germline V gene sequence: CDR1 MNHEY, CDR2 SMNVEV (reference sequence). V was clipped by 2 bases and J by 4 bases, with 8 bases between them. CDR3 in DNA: TGTGCCAGCAGTTTAAATGGTGCCACTGAAGCTTTCTTT. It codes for CASSLNGATEAFF.

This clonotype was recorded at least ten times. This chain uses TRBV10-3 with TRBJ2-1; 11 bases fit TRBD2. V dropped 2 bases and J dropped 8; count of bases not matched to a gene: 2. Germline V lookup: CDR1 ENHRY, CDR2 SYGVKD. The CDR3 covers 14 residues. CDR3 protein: CAISEAGLADEQFF. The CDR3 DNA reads TGTGCCATCAGTGAGGCGGGACTAGCGGATGAGCAGTTCTTC.

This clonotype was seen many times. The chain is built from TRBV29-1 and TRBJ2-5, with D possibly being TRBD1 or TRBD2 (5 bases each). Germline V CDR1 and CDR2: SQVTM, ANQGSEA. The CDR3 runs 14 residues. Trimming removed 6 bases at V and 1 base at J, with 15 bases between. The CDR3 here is CSVPGPKTQETQYF. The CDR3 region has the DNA TGCAGCGTGCCGGGACCGAAGACCCAAGAGACCCAGTACTTC. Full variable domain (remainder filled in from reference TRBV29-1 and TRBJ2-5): SAVISQKPSRDICQRGTSLTIQCQVDSQVTMMFWYRQQPGQSLTLIATANQGSEATYESGFVIDKFPISRPNLTFSTLTVSNMSPEDSSIYLCSVPGPKTQETQYFGPGTRLLVL.

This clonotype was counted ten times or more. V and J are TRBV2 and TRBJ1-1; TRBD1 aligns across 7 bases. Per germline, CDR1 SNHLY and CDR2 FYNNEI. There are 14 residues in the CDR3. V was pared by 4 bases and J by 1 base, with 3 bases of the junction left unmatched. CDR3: CASSVQGKNTEAFF. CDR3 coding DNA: TGTGCCAGCAGTGTACAGGGGAAGAACACTGAAGCTTTCTTT.

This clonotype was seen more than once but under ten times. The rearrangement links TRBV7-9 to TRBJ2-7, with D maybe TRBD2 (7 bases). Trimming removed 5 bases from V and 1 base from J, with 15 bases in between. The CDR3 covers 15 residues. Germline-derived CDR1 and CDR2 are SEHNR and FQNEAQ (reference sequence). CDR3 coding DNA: TGTGCCAGCAGCCCGGGGGGCAGGCAGTCCTACGAGCAGTACGTC. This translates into CASSPGGRQSYEQYV.

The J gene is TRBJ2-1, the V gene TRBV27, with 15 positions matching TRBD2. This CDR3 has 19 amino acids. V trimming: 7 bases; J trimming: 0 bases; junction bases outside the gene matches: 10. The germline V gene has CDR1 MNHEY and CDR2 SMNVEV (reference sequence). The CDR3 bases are TGTGCCAGCACGAATTTGGGACTAGCGGGAGGTAGCTCCTACAATGAGCAGTTCTTC. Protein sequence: CASTNLGLAGGSSYNEQFF.

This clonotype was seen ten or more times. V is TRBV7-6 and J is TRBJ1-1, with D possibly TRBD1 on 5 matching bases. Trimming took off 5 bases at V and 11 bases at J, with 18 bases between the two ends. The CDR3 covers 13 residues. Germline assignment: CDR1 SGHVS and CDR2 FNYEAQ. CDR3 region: CASSVEVRARAFF. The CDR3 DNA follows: TGTGCCAGCAGCGTAGAGGTCAGGGCAAGGGCTTTCTTT.

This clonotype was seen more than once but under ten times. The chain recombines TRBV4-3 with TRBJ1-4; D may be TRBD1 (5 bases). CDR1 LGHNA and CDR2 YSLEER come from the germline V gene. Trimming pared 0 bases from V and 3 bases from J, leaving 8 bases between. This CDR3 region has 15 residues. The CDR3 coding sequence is TGCGCCAGCAGCCAAGATTGGGGGGCTAATGAAAAACTGTTTTTT. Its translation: CASSQDWGANEKLFF.

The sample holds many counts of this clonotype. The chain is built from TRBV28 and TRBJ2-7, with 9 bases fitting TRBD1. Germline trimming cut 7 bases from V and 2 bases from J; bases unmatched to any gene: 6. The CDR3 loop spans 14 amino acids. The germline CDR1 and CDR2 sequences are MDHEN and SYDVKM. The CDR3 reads CASTGQGRTYEQYF. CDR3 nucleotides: TGTGCCAGCACCGGACAGGGGAGAACCTACGAGCAGTACTTC.

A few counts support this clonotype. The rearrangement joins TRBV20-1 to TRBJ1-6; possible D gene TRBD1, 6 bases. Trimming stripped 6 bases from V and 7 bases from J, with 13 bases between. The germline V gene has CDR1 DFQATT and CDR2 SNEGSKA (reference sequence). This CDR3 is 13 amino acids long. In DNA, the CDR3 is TGCAGTGCCCCCCAGGGGACGAATTCACCCCTCCACTTT. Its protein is CSAPQGTNSPLHF.

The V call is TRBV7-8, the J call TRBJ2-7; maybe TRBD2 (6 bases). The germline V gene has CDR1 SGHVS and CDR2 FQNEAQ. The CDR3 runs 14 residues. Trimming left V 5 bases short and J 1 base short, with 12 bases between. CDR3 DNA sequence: TGTGCCAGCAGCCCCCGCGGGGCTTCCTACGAGCAGTACGTC. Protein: CASSPRGASYEQYV.

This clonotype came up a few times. The CDR3 DNA sequence: TGTGCCAGCAGCTCATATTCTGGGGCCAACGTCCTGACTTTC. It translates to CASSSYSGANVLTF. This chain uses TRBV7-6 with TRBJ2-6, with D unclear. Germline CDR1 is SGHVS and CDR2 is FNYEAQ. The CDR3 contains 14 residues. V was cut by 4 bases and J by 1 base, with 5 bases left in between.

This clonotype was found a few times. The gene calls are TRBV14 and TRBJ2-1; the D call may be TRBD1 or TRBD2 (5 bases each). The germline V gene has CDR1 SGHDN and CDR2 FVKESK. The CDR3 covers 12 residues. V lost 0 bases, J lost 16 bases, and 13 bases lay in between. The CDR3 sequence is CASSQDPGLRFF. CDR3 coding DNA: TGTGCCAGCAGCCAAGATCCGGGGCTGCGATTCTTC. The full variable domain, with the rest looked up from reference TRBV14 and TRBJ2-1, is EAGVTQFPSHSVIEKGQTVTLRCDPISGHDNLYWYRRVMGKEIKFLLHFVKESKQDESGMPNNRFLAERTGGTYSTLKVQPAELEDSGVYFCASSQDPGLRFFGPGTRLTVL.

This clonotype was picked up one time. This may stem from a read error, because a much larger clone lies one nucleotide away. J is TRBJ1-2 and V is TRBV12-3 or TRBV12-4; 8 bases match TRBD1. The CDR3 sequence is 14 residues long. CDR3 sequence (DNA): TGTGCCAGCAGTCGGGACAGGTCTAACTATGGCTACAACTTC. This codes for CASSRDRSNYGYNF.

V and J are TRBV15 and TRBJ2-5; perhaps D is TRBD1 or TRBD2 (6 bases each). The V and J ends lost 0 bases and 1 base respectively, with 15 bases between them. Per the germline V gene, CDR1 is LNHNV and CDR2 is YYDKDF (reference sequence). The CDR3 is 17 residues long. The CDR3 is CATSRDDRGTIQETQYF. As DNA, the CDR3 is TGTGCCACCAGCAGAGATGACCGGGGGACAATCCAAGAGACCCAGTACTTC.

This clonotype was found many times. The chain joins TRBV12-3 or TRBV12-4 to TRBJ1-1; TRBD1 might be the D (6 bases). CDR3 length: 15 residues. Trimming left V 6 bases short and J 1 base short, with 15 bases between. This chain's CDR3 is CASRWSGQPNTEAFF. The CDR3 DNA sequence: TGTGCCAGCAGATGGTCGGGACAACCGAACACTGAAGCTTTCTTT.

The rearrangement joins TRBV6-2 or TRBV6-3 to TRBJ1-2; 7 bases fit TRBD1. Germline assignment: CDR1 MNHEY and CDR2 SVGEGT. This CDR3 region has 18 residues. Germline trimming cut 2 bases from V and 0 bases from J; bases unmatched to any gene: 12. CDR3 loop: CASSYQRSRQGPNYGYTF. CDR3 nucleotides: TGTGCCAGCAGTTACCAGAGGTCCAGACAGGGACCTAACTATGGCTACACCTTC.